Listed below are T cell receptor beta chains from one sample, sequenced in a study of read filtering for tumor transcriptome and immune sequencing. Each CDR3 protein gets one entry after TCRdb re-called the reads with MiXCR. The sample consists of 75,000 to 95,000 distinct CDR3 sequences, about a fifth of them appearing once. Sequenced sample: a population of CD138-negative cells sorted from bone marrow. The receptors here all came from a donor aged 40 or over with multiple myeloma. CDR3s include the opening cysteine and the closing phenylalanine or tryptophan. Fields, in order: D gene, V gene, J gene, clone size, CDR3 protein, CDR3 DNA. The D gene is left open where the match is weak. Clone size is stated in some rows and not others, as once, few, many or a class when expanded.

>.|TRBV12-3/TRBV12-4|TRBJ1-5|many
CASSQDPGGQPQHF
TGTGCCAGCAGTCAGGACCCAGGAGGCCAGCCCCAGCATTTT
>TRBD2|TRBV9|TRBJ2-3|many
CASSALSGGAGTDTQYF
TGTGCCAGCAGCGCCCTTAGCGGGGGGGCGGGCACAGATACGCAGTATTTT
>.|TRBV29-1|TRBJ1-5|many
CSVGYSNQPQHF
TGCAGCGTCGGATATAGCAATCAGCCCCAGCATTTT
>TRBD1|TRBV11-2|TRBJ2-3|many
CASSLAGGFSTDTQYF
TGTGCCAGCAGCTTAGCAGGGGGCTTTAGCACAGATACGCAGTATTTT
>.|TRBV5-1|TRBJ2-6|many
CASSLEADSGANVLTF
TGCGCCAGCAGCTTGGAGGCAGACTCTGGGGCCAACGTCCTGACTTTC
>TRBD1|TRBV11-2|TRBJ2-4|few
CASSRVRTGLAKNIQYF
TGTGCCAGCAGCCGAGTTCGGACAGGGCTAGCCAAAAACATTCAGTACTTC
>.|TRBV3-1|TRBJ1-1|many
CASSQDIRGVDTEAFF
TGTGCCAGCAGCCAAGATATACGAGGGGTGGACACTGAAGCTTTCTTT
>.|TRBV28|TRBJ2-7|many
CASSPRSPRVHEQYF
TGTGCCAGCAGTCCCCGGTCCCCTCGGGTGCACGAGCAGTACTTC
>TRBD1|TRBV28|TRBJ2-5|many
CASNPEKDRLLETQYF
TGTGCCAGCAACCCTGAAAAGGACAGGTTGTTGGAGACCCAGTACTTC
>.|TRBV15|TRBJ2-1|many
CATSRDWRGEQFF
TGTGCCACCAGCAGAGATTGGCGGGGAGAGCAGTTCTTC
>.|TRBV3-1|TRBJ1-1|many
CASSQDPWRNTEAFF
TGTGCCAGCAGCCAAGATCCTTGGAGGAACACTGAAGCTTTCTTT
>.|TRBV19|TRBJ2-3|many
CASSMPSTDTQYF
TGTGCCAGTAGCATGCCTAGCACAGATACGCAGTATTTT
>.|TRBV14|TRBJ1-1|many
CASSQWLGTEAFF
TGTGCCAGCAGCCAATGGTTGGGAACCGAAGCTTTCTTT
>.|TRBV9|TRBJ1-3|once
CASGGGGGTSGNTIYF
TGTGCCAGCGGCGGGGGGGGAGGAACCTCTGGAAACACCATATATTTT
>TRBD1|TRBV2|TRBJ1-1|many
CASNRQGPNTEAFF
TGTGCCAGCAATAGACAGGGTCCGAACACTGAAGCTTTCTTT
>.|TRBV25-1|TRBJ1-1|.
CASSDPYTEAFF
TGTGCCAGCAGTGACCCTTACACTGAAGCTTTCTTT
>.|TRBV6-2/TRBV6-3|TRBJ1-5|.
CASSWEGGSQPQHF
TGTGCCAGCAGTTGGGAAGGGGGTAGTCAGCCCCAGCATTTT
>.|TRBV29-1|TRBJ1-1|many
CSAPSGATEAFF
TGCAGCGCACCGTCAGGGGCGACTGAAGCTTTCTTT
>.|TRBV5-6|TRBJ2-7|many
CASSHRTGLYEQYF
TGTGCCAGCAGCCACCGGACGGGACTCTACGAGCAGTACTTC
>TRBD2|TRBV10-2|TRBJ2-7|many
CANGWDKTSGGESSYEQYF
TGCGCCAACGGATGGGATAAGACTAGCGGGGGGGAAAGCTCCTACGAGCAGTACTTC
>TRBD1|TRBV11-2|TRBJ1-4|many
CASSPGQSREKLFF
TGTGCCAGCAGCCCGGGACAGAGTAGGGAAAAACTGTTTTTT
>.|TRBV7-9|TRBJ2-6|many
CASSPAELTF
TGTGCCAGCAGTCCGGCCGAACTGACTTTC
>.|TRBV6-1|TRBJ1-5|many
CASRTRDIPQPQHF
TGTGCCAGCAGAACTCGGGACATCCCCCAGCCCCAGCATTTT
>.|TRBV6-6|TRBJ2-7|many
CASSLQGPLYEQYF
TGTGCCAGCAGTCTTCAGGGGCCCCTCTACGAGCAGTACTTC
>.|TRBV5-1|TRBJ1-1|medium-sized
CASSRGVNTEAFF
TGTGCCAGCAGCAGAGGGGTGAACACTGAAGCTTTCTTT